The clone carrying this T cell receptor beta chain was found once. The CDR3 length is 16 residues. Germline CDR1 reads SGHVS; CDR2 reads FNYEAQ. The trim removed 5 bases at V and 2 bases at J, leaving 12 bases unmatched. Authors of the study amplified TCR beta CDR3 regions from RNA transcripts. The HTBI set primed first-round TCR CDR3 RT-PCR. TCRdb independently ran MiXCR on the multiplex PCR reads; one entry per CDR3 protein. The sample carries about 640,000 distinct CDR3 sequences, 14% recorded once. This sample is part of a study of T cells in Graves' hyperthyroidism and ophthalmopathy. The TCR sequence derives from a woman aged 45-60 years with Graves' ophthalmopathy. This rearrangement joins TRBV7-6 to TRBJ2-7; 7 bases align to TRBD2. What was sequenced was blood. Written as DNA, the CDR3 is TGTGCCAGCAGCAGTTTCCCACTAGCGAAAACCTACGAGCAGTACTTC. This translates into CASSSFPLAKTYEQYF.